This T cell receptor (beta chain) was sequenced for a study of molecular identifiers for immune sequencing clone quantification. Study findings and constraints: Barcode collisions between identical TCR molecules could shrink estimates of highly expanded clone sizes.

V trimming: 10 bases; J trimming: 1 base; junction bases outside the gene matches: 10. CDR1 is MDHEN, CDR2 SYDVKM, per germline. This CDR3 comprises 15 residues. Each CDR3 protein gets one entry after TCRdb re-called the PCR reads with MiXCR. Of hundreds of thousands of distinct CDR3 sequences in the sample, about 25% were seen once. This clonotype was counted many times. The antigen remains unidentified. Source material: naive CD8+ T cells from blood, with Jurkat cell RNA spiked in. The subset is: FACS-sorted CD8+CD4-CCR7+CD45RA+ naive T cells. This rearrangement joins TRBV28 to TRBJ2-3; 8 bases fit TRBD2. The receptor comes from a human donor in good health. Some libraries in this study had Jurkat cell RNA spiked in. Here the CDR3 reads CATLGRREGTDTQYF. CDR3 coding DNA: TGTGCCACCCTGGGTCGGCGGGAGGGCACAGATACGCAGTATTTT.